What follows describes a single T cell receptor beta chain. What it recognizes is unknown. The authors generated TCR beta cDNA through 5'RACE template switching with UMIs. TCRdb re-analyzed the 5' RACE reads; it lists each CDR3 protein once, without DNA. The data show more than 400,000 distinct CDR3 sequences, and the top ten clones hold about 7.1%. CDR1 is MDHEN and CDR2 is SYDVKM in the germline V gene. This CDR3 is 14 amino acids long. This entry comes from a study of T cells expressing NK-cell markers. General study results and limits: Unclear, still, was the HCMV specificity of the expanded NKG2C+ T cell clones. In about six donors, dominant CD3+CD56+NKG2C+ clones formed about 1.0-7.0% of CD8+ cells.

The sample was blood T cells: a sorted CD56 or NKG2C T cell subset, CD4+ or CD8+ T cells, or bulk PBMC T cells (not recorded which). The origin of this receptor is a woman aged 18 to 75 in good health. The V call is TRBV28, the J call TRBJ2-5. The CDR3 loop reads CASTWKWHQETQYF.